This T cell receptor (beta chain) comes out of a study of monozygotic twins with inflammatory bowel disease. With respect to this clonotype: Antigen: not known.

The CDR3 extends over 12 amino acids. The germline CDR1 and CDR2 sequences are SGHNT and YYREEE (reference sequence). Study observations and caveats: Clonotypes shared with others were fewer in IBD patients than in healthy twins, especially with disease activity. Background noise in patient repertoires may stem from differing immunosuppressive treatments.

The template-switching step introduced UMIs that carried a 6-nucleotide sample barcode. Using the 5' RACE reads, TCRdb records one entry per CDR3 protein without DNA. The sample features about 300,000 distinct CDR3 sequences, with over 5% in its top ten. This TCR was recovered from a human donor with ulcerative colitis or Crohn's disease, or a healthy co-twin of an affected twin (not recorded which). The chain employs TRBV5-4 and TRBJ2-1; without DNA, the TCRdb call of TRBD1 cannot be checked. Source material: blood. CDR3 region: CASSLTGLEQFF. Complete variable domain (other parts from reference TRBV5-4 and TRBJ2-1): ETGVTQSPTHLIKTRGQQVTLRCSSQSGHNTVSWYQQALGQGPQFIFQYYREEENGRGNFPPRFSGLQFPNYSSELNVNALELDDSALYLCASSLTGLEQFFGPGTRLTVL.